Listed below are T cell receptor beta chains from one sample, sequenced in a study of liver allograft versus peripheral blood T cells. TCRdb processed the reads anew with MiXCR; each CDR3 protein has one entry. Recorded for this sample: several distinct CDR3 sequences. These receptors were taken from a human patient who had a liver transplant. Some of the T cells might come from the graft donor. Each CDR3 is given without its conserved first and last residue. Each record gives: D gene, J gene, V gene, CDR3 protein. The D gene is left open where the match is weak.

D: .
J: TRBJ1-2
V: TRBV6-5
CDR3: ASSYRGTNYGYT